This T cell receptor (beta chain) was observed in a study of T cell responses to AZD1222 COVID-19 vaccine. Produced via immunoSEQ multiplex PCR; TCRdb's table is partial and in-frame only. The sample carries more than 150,000 clones, around 86% recorded once. Points on this clone: Its antigen is as yet unknown.

Study conclusions and caveats: Nearly half of the spike-specific TCRs reportedly recognize variant regions that carry no mutations. Donor demographics were predominantly white British with a female majority; clonal diversity may be underestimated.

Source: peripheral blood, taken on day 0 of MenACWY control vaccination. The receptor's source is an adult in good health.

The CDR3 coding sequence is TGTGCCAGCAGCTTAGTGTCGGGGGATTCACCCCTCCACTTT. Translation: CASSLVSGDSPLHF. V and J are TRBV7-9 and TRBJ1-6; the D gene is possibly TRBD1 (5 bases). Germline V gene data show CDR1 as SEHNR and CDR2 as FQNEAQ (reference sequence). CDR3 length equals 14 residues. Trimming pared 1 base from V and 8 bases from J, leaving 9 bases between.